This TCR beta chain is from a study of cytomegalovirus exposure and HLA in healthy donors. The CDR3 consists of 14 residues. Trimming shortened V by 5 bases and J by 2 bases, and 13 bases separated the two germline ends. Germline lookup yields CDR1 MNHNY and CDR2 SVGAGI (reference sequence). Whole-study results and caveats: Previous analysis showed most TCR beta V segments were productive about 90% or about 30% of the time. For most subjects, TCR beta sequences were reported to predict HLA-A and HLA-B alleles with accuracy. Some V segments, including TRBV6-2 and TRBV6-3, were excluded as indistinguishable.

PCR employed 60 Vbeta and 13 Jbeta primers. Repertoires were generated with immunoSEQ multiplex PCR, while TCRdb's copy carries only in-frame clones and drops some. The sample shows approximately 130,000 clones, over 65% of them seen only once. This clone was seen only a few times. The antigen is not known. The rearrangement uses TRBV6-6 and TRBJ2-7, with D possibly being TRBD1 (6 bases). The sample consisted of PBMCs. The TCR originated in a man aged 50 to 60 in good health and CMV-seronegative. The CDR3 DNA sequence: TGTGCCAGCAGTGCCTACAGGGACGCCTACGAGCAGTACTTC. Protein: CASSAYRDAYEQYF.